These 27 T cell receptor beta chains came from one sample sequenced in a study of beta chain features in type 1 diabetes. Of the isolated RNA, all was reverse transcribed, and so the sequenced material was expressed TCRB transcripts. The method was immunoSEQ multiplex PCR; TCRdb's version includes in-frame clones alone and lacks a portion of them. The sample comprises hundreds of thousands of clones, 15% to 19% of which are singletons, and around 0.1% rests with the top ten. Sample: naive CD4+ T cells from blood. The receptors derive from a man between 18 and 29 years old in good health.

This clone occurred a few times. V usage is TRBV18 and J usage is TRBJ1-1; TRBD1 might be the D (6 bases). Germline V CDR1 and CDR2: KGHSH, LQKENI. The CDR3 has 15 residues. With 3 bases removed from V and 5 bases from J, the gap between germline ends came to 16 bases. CDR3 residues: CASSPEQGPGTEAFF. The CDR3 DNA reads TGTGCCAGCTCACCGGAACAGGGTCCTGGGACTGAAGCTTTCTTT.

This clone was counted between two and nine times. The chain links TRBV4-1 to TRBJ1-5, with D possibly being TRBD1 (5 bases). The germline V gene has CDR1 MGHRA and CDR2 YSYEKL. The CDR3 has 14 amino acids. V shed 2 bases and J shed 9 bases, with 14 bases lying between them. CDR3 sequence reads: CASSQRQGGVPQHF. CDR3 DNA sequence: TGCGCCAGCAGCCAAAGGCAGGGTGGAGTGCCCCAGCATTTT.

This clone was seen a few times. The chain joins TRBV7-9 to TRBJ2-7, with D maybe TRBD1 (5 bases). There are 11 residues in the CDR3. With 6 bases removed from V and 6 bases from J, the gap between germline ends came to 9 bases. Per the germline V gene, CDR1 is SEHNR and CDR2 is FQNEAQ (reference sequence). This CDR3 is CASRGEGEQYF. The CDR3, as DNA: TGTGCCAGCAGAGGGGAAGGCGAGCAGTACTTC.

In its sample, this clone was seen a few times. The chain couples TRBV4-3 to TRBJ1-1; no clear D gene. V lost 3 bases and J lost 6, with 17 bases in between. The germline CDR1 and CDR2 sequences are LGHNA and YSLEER. This CDR3 is 15 amino acids long. The CDR3 sequence is CASSQGTRDSAEAFF. DNA of the CDR3: TGCGCCAGCAGCCAGGGAACAAGGGATTCGGCTGAAGCTTTCTTT.

CDR3: CASSYLGQNKQYF. CDR3 nucleotide sequence: TGTGCCAGCAGTTACCTCGGACAGAATAAGCAGTACTTC. The V and J genes are TRBV6-6 and TRBJ2-7, with D tentatively TRBD1 (6 bases). The CDR3 consists of 13 residues. CDR1 and CDR2 (germline): MNHNY, SVGAGI (reference sequence). Trimming stripped 2 bases from V and 8 bases from J, with 13 bases between.

The CDR3 loop reads CASSQDSTGTEAFF. CDR3 DNA: TGTGCCAGCAGCCAAGATTCGACGGGCACTGAAGCTTTCTTT. The chain couples TRBV14 to TRBJ1-1; no clear D gene. Germline V gene data show CDR1 as SGHDN and CDR2 as FVKESK. V lost 0 bases, J lost 4 bases, and 9 bases lay in between. There are 14 residues in the CDR3.

This sequence joins TRBV7-9 and TRBJ1-1; D is undetermined. V was trimmed by 1 base and J by 1 base, leaving 10 bases between them. Germline assignment: CDR1 SEHNR and CDR2 FQNEAQ (reference sequence). CDR3 length: 15 amino acids. The CDR3: CASSLGGSPNTEAFF. DNA of the CDR3: TGTGCCAGCAGCTTAGGAGGCAGCCCGAACACTGAAGCTTTCTTT.

The rearrangement uses TRBV19 and TRBJ1-5, with D possibly matching TRBD1 (6 bases). Trimming left V 7 bases short and J 4 bases short, with 8 bases between. Germline V gives CDR1 LNHDA, CDR2 SQIVND (reference sequence). CDR3 length equals 12 residues. The chain's CDR3 is CASTTGNQPQHF. The CDR3 DNA reads TGTGCCAGTACTACAGGGAATCAGCCCCAGCATTTT.

This clone was found a few times. This chain joins TRBV28 and TRBJ2-1; tentatively, D is TRBD2 (5 bases). V was pared by 3 bases and J by 4 bases, with 13 bases between. Germline V gene lookup returns CDR1 MDHEN and CDR2 SYDVKM. This CDR3 has 15 residues. CDR3 DNA: TGTGCCAGCAGTTTTGGAGGTCTCGGGTACAATGAGCAGTTCTTC. Its protein is CASSFGGLGYNEQFF.

The chain couples TRBV30 to TRBJ1-2, with D uncertain. Deletions cut 1 base from V and 2 bases from J, with 8 bases between. From germline, CDR1 is GTSNPN and CDR2 SVGIG (reference sequence). CDR3 length equals 13 residues. The CDR3 reads CAWSGQPNYGYTF. DNA for the CDR3: TGTGCCTGGAGTGGGCAGCCCAACTATGGCTACACCTTC.

A few counts support this clone. The chain recombines TRBV10-3 with TRBJ2-7; TRBD1 aligns across 8 bases. CDR1 ENHRY and CDR2 SYGVKD come from the germline V gene. J gave up 3 bases and V 3 bases, and 4 bases lay outside the gene matches. The CDR3 consists of 14 residues. CDR3 region: CAISESTGGYEQYF. The CDR3 coding sequence is TGTGCCATCAGTGAAAGTACAGGGGGCTACGAGCAGTACTTC.

This clone has just a few counts. This chain connects TRBV10-3 to TRBJ2-5; 10 bases align to TRBD1. Per germline, CDR1 ENHRY and CDR2 SYGVKD. V lost 6 bases, J lost 4 bases, and 8 bases stayed unmatched. This CDR3 has 15 residues. CDR3 sequence (DNA): TGTGCCATCAGGGGGACAGGGGCCTTGGGAGAGACCCAGTACTTC. This gives the protein CAIRGTGALGETQYF.

This clone was detected only a few times. The chain carries TRBV2 and TRBJ2-5; 9 nucleotides line up with TRBD2. The DNA matches TRBJ2-7 better at its end, which makes the J call doubtful. CDR3 length: 14 residues. In germline, CDR1 is SNHLY, CDR2 FYNNEI. CDR3 DNA sequence: TGTGCCAGCAGTACCCTTAGCGGGAGCTACGAGCAGTACTTC. As protein: CASSTLSGSYEQYF.

This chain connects TRBV6-5 to TRBJ1-5; 10 nucleotides agree with TRBD1. This CDR3 spans 14 amino acids. CDR1 is MNHEY, CDR2 SVGAGI, per germline. In DNA, the CDR3 is TGTGCGTCGACCGGGACAGGGGACAATCAGCCCCAGCATTTT. Its protein is CASTGTGDNQPQHF.

This chain links TRBV18 with TRBJ2-3; 7 nucleotides match TRBD1. This CDR3 spans 16 amino acids. Germline values: CDR1 KGHSH, CDR2 LQKENI. V dropped 1 base and J dropped 4; count of bases not matched to a gene: 8. The CDR3 DNA reads as TGTGCCAGCTCACCACGCCAGGGGGATTTTGCAGATACGCAGTATTTT. Translating it yields CASSPRQGDFADTQYF.

The gene calls are TRBV5-1 and TRBJ2-7; 7 bases match TRBD2. V shed 4 bases and J 6 bases; nucleotides not matched to a gene: 10. Germline V gives CDR1 SGHRS, CDR2 YFSETQ. The CDR3 runs 14 residues. The CDR3 spells CASSRDPLATEQYF. The CDR3 bases are TGCGCCAGCAGCAGAGATCCACTAGCGACCGAGCAGTACTTC.

In its sample, this clone was seen a few times. Other DNA sequences in the same sample also yield this CDR3. The chain carries TRBV6-6 and TRBJ2-1; D gene unclear. CDR3 length: 11 amino acids. Germline CDR1 MNHNY, CDR2 SVGAGI (reference sequence). V lost 6 bases to trimming and J lost 4 bases, with 4 bases between them. The CDR3 nucleotides are TGTGCCAGCAGCCCTTACAATGAGCAGTTCTTC. It codes for CASSPYNEQFF.

The table lists this clone with a few counts. The chain employs TRBV11-2 and TRBJ2-7; the D is unclear. Trimming cost V 1 base and J 4 bases, with 5 bases left between them. This CDR3 spans 12 amino acids. Germline CDR1 SGHAT, CDR2 FQNNGV. The chain's CDR3 is CASSLVRYEQYF. For the CDR3, the DNA is TGTGCCAGCAGCTTAGTCCGTTACGAGCAGTACTTC. The whole variable domain, filled in from reference TRBV11-2 and TRBJ2-7, reads EAGVAQSPRYKIIEKRQSVAFWCNPISGHATLYWYQQILGQGPKLLIQFQNNGVVDDSQLPKDRFSAERLKGVDSTLKIQPAKLEDSAVYLCASSLVRYEQYFGPGTRLTVT.

A few counts support this clone. The chain recombines TRBV25-1 with TRBJ2-3, with D hard to call. The germline V and J ends were trimmed by 1 base and 5 bases, with 10 bases remaining between them. Per the germline V gene, CDR1 is MGHDK and CDR2 is SYGVNS. This CDR3 has 14 amino acids. The CDR3 DNA reads as TGTGCCAGCAGTGAATCGAGATTCGGAGATACGCAGTATTTT. Translated: CASSESRFGDTQYF.

The table lists this clone with a few counts. The V call is TRBV21-1, the J call TRBJ2-3; the table gives TRBD1 as D, unverified against the DNA. TRBV21-1 is deemed a pseudogene. The CDR3 totals 17 residues. CDR3 loop: CASSKLTVHDSTDTQYF. The CDR3 nucleotides read TGTGCCAGCAGCAAATTGACAGTACATGATTCCACAGATACGCAGTATTTT.

The chain recombines TRBV10-3 with TRBJ1-1; no reliable D call. The V end was cut by 6 bases, the J end by 3 bases, with 11 bases between. Germline assignment: CDR1 ENHRY and CDR2 SYGVKD. The CDR3 has 13 residues. In DNA, the CDR3 is TGTGCCATCAGAACTACAGCAGACACTGAAGCTTTCTTT. Residues: CAIRTTADTEAFF.

This clone was observed a few times. The chain carries TRBV2 and TRBJ2-7; a possible D gene is TRBD2 (6 bases). Germline loops: CDR1 SNHLY, CDR2 FYNNEI. V shed 6 bases and J shed 0 bases, with 15 bases lying between them. CDR3 length: 15 amino acids. CDR3 residues: CASSGTGLRSYEQYF. CDR3 coding DNA: TGTGCCAGCAGCGGAACGGGACTCCGCTCCTACGAGCAGTACTTC.

This clone was counted a few times. CDR3 amino acids: CASSQLLGRRANTEAFF. The CDR3 DNA reads as TGTGCCAGCAGCCAACTCCTGGGACGGCGAGCCAACACTGAAGCTTTCTTT. The V and J genes are TRBV4-2 and TRBJ1-1; weak D call: TRBD1 (5 bases). Germline-derived CDR1 and CDR2 are LGHNA and YNFKEQ. Trimming pared 2 bases from V and 2 bases from J, leaving 18 bases between. The CDR3 extends over 17 amino acids.

The CDR3 reads CAWRGSGHNYGYTF. The CDR3 nucleotides are TGTGCCTGGAGGGGGTCGGGGCACAACTATGGCTACACCTTC. V gene TRBV30 combines with J gene TRBJ1-2; a weak D match, TRBD1 (5 bases). V lost 3 bases and J lost 2, with 13 bases in between. This CDR3 comprises 14 residues. Germline CDR1 reads GTSNPN; CDR2 reads SVGIG (reference sequence). Full variable domain (rest looked up from reference TRBV30 and TRBJ1-2): SQTIHQWPATLVQPVGSPLSLECTVEGTSNPNLYWYRQAAGRGLQLLFYSVGIGQISSEVPQNLSASRPQDRQFILSSKKLLLSDSGFYLCAWRGSGHNYGYTFGSGTRLTVV.

A note on this clone: This CDR3 is also generated by other DNA sequences in the sample. The chain uses TRBV28 and TRBJ2-7; D unclear. This CDR3 has 11 residues. Trimming took 5 bases from V and 4 from J, leaving 6 bases between them. The germline gives CDR1 MDHEN, CDR2 SYDVKM. The CDR3 loop reads CASSTQYEQYF. In nucleotides, the CDR3 is TGTGCCAGCAGTACCCAATACGAGCAGTACTTC.

This clone was observed once. V usage is TRBV2 and J usage is TRBJ2-3; 12 bases map to TRBD2. V lost 6 bases to trimming and J lost 3 bases; unmatched junction nucleotides: 10. Germline CDR1 SNHLY, CDR2 FYNNEI. This CDR3 has 17 amino acids. CDR3 amino acids: CASRGLAGSQRTDTQYF. CDR3 nucleotide sequence: TGTGCCAGCAGAGGACTAGCGGGGAGCCAGAGGACAGATACGCAGTATTTT.

This clone was found a few times. The V call is TRBV7-2, the J call TRBJ2-1; D possibly matches TRBD1 or TRBD2 (5 bases each). Germline V lookup: CDR1 SGHTA, CDR2 FQGNSA. This CDR3 comprises 16 residues. V lost 0 bases to trimming and J lost 7 bases, with 16 bases between them. The CDR3 DNA follows: TGTGCCAGCAGCTTAGCTTGGGGGAGCCTTGCAAATGAGCAGTTCTTC. Translated: CASSLAWGSLANEQFF.